The 3 T cell receptor beta chains below come from one sample, sequenced in a study of blood T cell repertoires in COVID-19. Assay: immunoSEQ multiplex PCR; the TCRdb copy retains only in-frame clones and omits some. The sample shows around 470,000 clones, 80% to 90% of them seen only once. The sample consisted of peripheral blood. These receptor sequences come from a man between 18 and 29 years old with COVID-19, enrolled during active disease.

This rearrangement joins TRBV27 to TRBJ1-2, with a possible D match to TRBD1 (6 bases). Deletions cut 6 bases from V and 8 bases from J, with 16 bases between. The germline V gene encodes CDR1 MNHEY and CDR2 SMNVEV (reference sequence). The CDR3 sequence is 13 residues long. CDR3 bases: TGTGCCAGCAGAAAAGGGGGGGCTGGCGGCTACACCTTC. Protein: CASRKGGAGGYTF.

The chain employs TRBV3-1 (or the pseudogene TRBV3-2) and TRBJ1-4; TRBD1 might be the D (6 bases). The V gene lost 5 bases and the J gene lost 8 bases, with 12 bases spanning the gap. The CDR3 has 13 residues. Per germline, CDR1 LGHDT and CDR2 YNNKEL (reference sequence). CDR3 in amino acids: CASSFRGREKLFF. CDR3 DNA: TGTGCCAGCAGCTTCAGGGGAAGGGAAAAACTGTTTTTT.

This clone was recorded once. The rearrangement links TRBV6-6 to TRBJ2-6; TRBD1 matches 7 bases. Germline V lookup: CDR1 MNHNY, CDR2 SVGAGI (reference sequence). After removal of 5 bases from V and 2 bases from J, the junction contained 6 bases not matched to a gene. The CDR3 sequence is 16 residues long. The CDR3 DNA follows: TGTGCCAGCAGTCACGACAGGGTCCCTGGGGCCAACGTCCTGACTTTC. Amino acids: CASSHDRVPGANVLTF.